The 22 T cell receptor beta chains listed next were all sequenced from one sample in a study of T cell responses to AZD1222 COVID-19 vaccine. The assay was immunoSEQ multiplex PCR, and TCRdb's table has in-frame clones only and misses some. The data show around 120,000 clones, 70% to 90% seen once. The source was peripheral blood, collected on day 0 of AZD1222 vaccination. These receptors all stem from an adult in good health.

The chain joins TRBV19 to TRBJ1-1; D unclear. Looked up from germline, CDR1 is LNHDA and CDR2 is SQIVND (reference sequence). This CDR3 contains 15 residues. V lost 7 bases, J lost 1 base, and 16 bases lay in between. CDR3 sequence: CASIIVSTTNTEAFF. In DNA form, the CDR3 reads TGTGCCAGTATAATTGTCTCGACAACGAACACTGAAGCTTTCTTT.

The chain is built from TRBV6-5 and TRBJ2-5, with 9 bases identical to TRBD2. The J segment lost 8 bases and the V segment lost 4 bases, leaving 2 bases of the junction unmatched. From germline, CDR1 is MNHEY and CDR2 SVGAGI. The CDR3 runs 12 residues. DNA of the CDR3: TGTGCCAGCAGTTTAGCGGGAGTAACCCAGTACTTC. Encoded protein: CASSLAGVTQYF.

V gene TRBV5-1 combines with J gene TRBJ2-3; D uncertain. This CDR3 contains 14 residues. Trimming took off 5 bases at V and 2 bases at J, with 12 bases between the two ends. The germline V gene encodes CDR1 SGHRS and CDR2 YFSETQ. CDR3 sequence: CASSPGFTTDTQYF. The CDR3 DNA is TGCGCCAGCAGTCCAGGATTCACCACAGATACGCAGTATTTT.

This chain uses TRBV5-1 with TRBJ1-5; D unclear. Trimming pared 0 bases from V and 6 bases from J, leaving 10 bases between. Germline V gene sequence: CDR1 SGHRS, CDR2 YFSETQ. The CDR3 has 14 amino acids. The CDR3 reads CASSLEVATQPQHF. The CDR3 bases are TGCGCCAGCAGCTTGGAGGTGGCGACTCAGCCCCAGCATTTT.

This sequence joins TRBV3-1 (or the pseudogene TRBV3-2) and TRBJ2-3; a possible D gene is TRBD2 (5 bases). The CDR3 consists of 14 residues. V gave up 5 bases and J gave up 5 bases, with 14 bases separating them. From germline, CDR1 is LGHDT and CDR2 YNNKEL (reference sequence). The CDR3 loop reads CASSERSREDTQYF. As DNA, the CDR3 is TGTGCCAGCAGCGAGAGGTCCCGGGAAGATACGCAGTATTTT.

This chain joins TRBV7-3 and TRBJ1-6; 8 bases line up with TRBD1. CDR1 is SGHTA, CDR2 FQGTGA, per germline. The V gene end was trimmed by 6 bases and the J gene end by 7 bases; junction bases not matched to a gene: 8. The CDR3 spans 15 residues. CDR3 sequence: CASSTGTGRNSPLHF. The CDR3 bases are TGTGCCAGCAGTACCGGGACAGGCCGGAATTCACCCCTCCACTTT.

CDR3 loop: CSVEAGSKETQYF. The CDR3 bases are TGCAGCGTTGAGGCAGGCAGTAAAGAGACCCAGTACTTC. The chain links TRBV29-1 to TRBJ2-5; no clear D. CDR1 and CDR2 from the germline V gene are SQVTM and ANQGSEA. This CDR3 has 13 residues. Deletions cut 3 bases from V and 3 bases from J, with 11 bases between.

The V call is TRBV9, the J call TRBJ2-5; 9 bases are a match to TRBD2. This CDR3 contains 15 residues. CDR1 is SGDLS, CDR2 YYNGEE, per germline. Trimming removed 4 bases from V and 2 bases from J; junction bases left unmatched: 6. For the CDR3, the DNA is TGTGCCAGCAGCTTTAGCGGGGGTCTACAAGAGACCCAGTACTTC. Translated: CASSFSGGLQETQYF.

The chain uses TRBV5-1 and TRBJ2-3; TRBD1 agrees at 7 bases. J lost 2 bases, V lost 0 bases, and 12 bases had no gene match. CDR3 length: 18 residues. The V gene's germline CDR1 is SGHRS and CDR2 YFSETQ. CDR3 bases: TGCGCCAGCAGCTTGGCCCCGACAGGGATCGTGTCCACAGATACGCAGTATTTT. It translates to CASSLAPTGIVSTDTQYF.

The chain joins TRBV18 to TRBJ2-1, with TRBD2 matching over 9 bases. J was trimmed by 9 bases and V by 1 base; bases with no gene match: 10. Germline CDR1 and CDR2: KGHSH and LQKENI. The CDR3 is 16 amino acids. CDR3 DNA sequence: TGTGCCAGCTCACCACGTGCTAGCGGGAATCCCGGTGAGCAGTTCTTC. Translating gives CASSPRASGNPGEQFF.

V and J are TRBV7-6 and TRBJ1-2; 9 nucleotides align to TRBD1. The CDR3 sequence is 14 residues long. Losses at the gene ends were 1 base for V and 3 bases for J; bases not matched to a gene: 0. Germline CDR1 is SGHVS and CDR2 is FNYEAQ. The CDR3 reads CASSLGTGDYGYTF. The CDR3 DNA reads as TGTGCCAGCAGCTTAGGGACAGGGGACTATGGCTACACCTTC.

V gene TRBV5-1 combines with J gene TRBJ1-2; unclear D gene. V was clipped by 0 bases and J by 4 bases, with 10 bases between them. Germline CDR1 SGHRS, CDR2 YFSETQ. The CDR3 totals 14 residues. CDR3 protein: CASSLAASGYGYTF. The CDR3 DNA is TGCGCCAGCAGCTTGGCCGCCAGCGGCTATGGCTACACCTTC.

The V call is TRBV19, the J call TRBJ2-7, with a weak D call TRBD2 (5 bases). The CDR3 extends over 12 amino acids. Germline V lookup: CDR1 LNHDA, CDR2 SQIVND (reference sequence). V dropped 2 bases and J dropped 7 bases, with 9 bases sitting between them. The CDR3 loop reads CASSITREEQYF. The CDR3 DNA is TGTGCCAGTAGTATAACGAGGGAGGAGCAGTACTTC.

The chain couples TRBV28 to TRBJ1-1, with D tentatively TRBD1 (5 bases). The CDR3 covers 14 residues. Germline V gives CDR1 MDHEN, CDR2 SYDVKM. V lost 10 bases, J lost 3 bases, and 18 bases lay in between. This CDR3 is CATLPGQGHTEAFF. CDR3 in DNA: TGTGCCACCCTACCAGGGCAGGGCCACACTGAAGCTTTCTTT.

This chain links TRBV10-2 with TRBJ1-3, with D maybe TRBD1 (6 bases). This CDR3 is built from 13 residues. CDR1 is WSHSY, CDR2 SAAADI, per germline. The ends were cut back, 3 bases at V and 5 bases at J, with 8 bases in the middle. The CDR3 DNA is TGCGCCAGCAGTGAACAGGGTAGAAACACCATATATTTT. Amino acids: CASSEQGRNTIYF.

This chain connects TRBV9 to TRBJ2-7; D perhaps matches TRBD1 (5 bases). Trimming shortened V by 1 base and J by 1 base, and 9 bases separated the two germline ends. This CDR3 has 14 residues. Germline CDR1 and CDR2: SGDLS and YYNGEE. The CDR3 spells CASSVLDTSYEQYF. The CDR3 DNA sequence: TGTGCCAGCAGCGTACTGGACACGTCCTACGAGCAGTACTTC. The full variable domain, its missing parts supplied by reference TRBV9 and TRBJ2-7, is DSGVTQTPKHLITATGQRVTLRCSPRSGDLSVYWYQQSLDQGLQFLIQYYNGEERAKGNILERFSAQQFPDLHSELNLSSLELGDSALYFCASSVLDTSYEQYFGPGTRLTVT.

The chain recombines TRBV25-1 with TRBJ2-3; D may match TRBD1 or TRBD2 (5 bases each). Trimming left V 3 bases short and J 2 bases short, with 12 bases between. Germline CDR1 reads MGHDK; CDR2 reads SYGVNS. The CDR3 consists of 15 residues. The CDR3 loop reads CASSDFRDPTDTQYF. DNA of the CDR3: TGTGCCAGCAGTGACTTTAGGGACCCCACAGATACGCAGTATTTT.

Worth noting for this clone: Relative to the germline gene, one junction end is altered; a read error may explain this. This rearrangement joins TRBV5-1 to TRBJ2-5; no reliable D call. This CDR3 has 13 residues. Germline V lookup: CDR1 SGHRS, CDR2 YFSETQ. Here the CDR3 DNA reads TGCGCCAGCAGTTTGGGCTCCCAAGAGACCCAGTACTTC. Encoded protein: CASSLGSQETQYF.

This chain's CDR3 is CATSDSRGPGGYTF. CDR3 DNA: TGTGCCACCAGTGATTCCAGGGGGCCGGGTGGCTACACCTTC. This rearrangement joins TRBV24-1 to TRBJ1-2, with 8 bases that match TRBD1. The junction had 5 bases not matched to a gene; V was cut back by 2 bases and J by 7 bases. This CDR3 has 14 residues. CDR1 is KGHDR, CDR2 SFDVKD, per germline.

The chain employs TRBV18 and TRBJ1-5, with TRBD1 identical over 8 bases. Germline V gives CDR1 KGHSH, CDR2 LQKENI. The CDR3 spans 16 residues. V was clipped by 3 bases and J by 2 bases; unmatched bases: 6. For the CDR3, the DNA is TGTGCCAGCTCACCGCCTGGACAGGGAGGCAATCAGCCCCAGCATTTT. Its protein product is CASSPPGQGGNQPQHF.

The chain is built from TRBV18 and TRBJ1-3, with 11 nucleotides matching TRBD1. The CDR3 contains 16 residues. Germline V gene sequence: CDR1 KGHSH, CDR2 LQKENI. Trimming at V came to 5 bases and at J to 1 base, leaving 4 bases not matched to a gene. The CDR3 DNA is TGTGCCAGCTCATCCGGACAGGGGGCTTCTGGAAACACCATATATTTT. Translation gives CASSSGQGASGNTIYF.

V usage is TRBV5-1 and J usage is TRBJ2-7, with TRBD1 matching 10 bases. This CDR3 comprises 16 residues. Germline V lookup: CDR1 SGHRS, CDR2 YFSETQ. V was pared by 0 bases and J by 2 bases, with 5 bases of the junction left unmatched. The DNA for the CDR3 is TGCGCCAGCAGCTTGGTAGTTGGGACAGGGGCCTACGAGCAGTACTTC. It specifies CASSLVVGTGAYEQYF.